The clone carrying this TCR beta chain was detected only a few times. The antigen is undetermined. The CDR3 loop spans 12 amino acids. Trimming pared 6 bases from V and 3 bases from J, leaving 9 bases between. CDR1 and CDR2 from the germline V gene are SQVTM and ANQGSEA. Newly diagnosed hyperthyroidism, duration under 2 months, in patients aged 18 to 65. The investigators amplified TCR beta CDR3 regions from RNA transcripts. Initially, a first-round RT-PCR of the TCR CDR3 employed the HTBI primer set. Each CDR3 protein gets one entry after TCRdb re-called the multiplex PCR reads with MiXCR. The sample includes 200,000 or so distinct CDR3 sequences, about 15% seen only once; the top ten take about 56%. The data were taken from a study of T cells in Graves' hyperthyroidism and ophthalmopathy. Notes on the study in general: Ophthalmopathy, which appeared later, was predicted by the model a median roughly 6.5 months before onset. Most thyroid-expanded clonotypes above 0.001 were also found in blood.

This chain uses TRBV29-1 with TRBJ1-5; D possibly corresponds to TRBD1 (6 bases). The TCR comes from a woman between 50 and 59 years old with Graves' hyperthyroidism. Specimen: blood. CDR3 sequence reads: CSVRQDNQPQHF. CDR3 DNA sequence: TGCAGCGTGCGACAGGACAATCAGCCCCAGCATTTT.